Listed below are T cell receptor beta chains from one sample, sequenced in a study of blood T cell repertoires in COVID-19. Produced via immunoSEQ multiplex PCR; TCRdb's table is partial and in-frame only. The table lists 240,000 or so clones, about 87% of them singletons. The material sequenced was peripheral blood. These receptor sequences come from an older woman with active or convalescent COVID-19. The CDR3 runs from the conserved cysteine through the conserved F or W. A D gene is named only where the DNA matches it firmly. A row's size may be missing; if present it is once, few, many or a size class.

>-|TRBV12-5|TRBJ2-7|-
TGTGCTAGTGGTAGTGACAGGGAGCAGTACTTC
CASGSDREQYF
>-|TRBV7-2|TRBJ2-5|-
TGTGCCAGCAGCTTAGACCTTTTCGACGGGGACCAGTACTTC
CASSLDLFDGDQYF
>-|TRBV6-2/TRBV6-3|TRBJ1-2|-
TGTGCCAGCAGTTTGACTCGGCACTATGGCTACACCTTC
CASSLTRHYGYTF
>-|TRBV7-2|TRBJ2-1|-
TGTGCCAGCAGCTTAGGGCCAGACTACAATGAGCAGTTCTTC
CASSLGPDYNEQFF
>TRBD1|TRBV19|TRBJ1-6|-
TGTGCCAGTAGTATTATAACCGGGACAGGGGATTCACCCCTCCACTTT
CASSIITGTGDSPLHF
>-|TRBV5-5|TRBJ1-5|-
TGTGCCAGCAGCTTGGGGAGGGAACGGCCCCAGCATTTT
CASSLGRERPQHF
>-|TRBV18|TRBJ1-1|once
TGTGCCAGCTCAGGGGCCTCCGCCGGTTCTGAAGCTTTCTTT
CASSGASAGSEAFF
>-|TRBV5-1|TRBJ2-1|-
TGCGCCAGCAGCCCCGGAAGGGGGAAAAACTACAATGAGCAGTTCTTC
CASSPGRGKNYNEQFF
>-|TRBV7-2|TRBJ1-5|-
TGTGCCAGCAGCTTAGGGAGGGGTTCCTTTCAGCCCCAGCATTTT
CASSLGRGSFQPQHF
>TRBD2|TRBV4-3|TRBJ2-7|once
TGCGCCAGCAGCCAAGGGACGGGGGGATTCGAGCAGTACTTC
CASSQGTGGFEQYF
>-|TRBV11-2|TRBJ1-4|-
TGTGCCAGCAGCCCCACGACAGGAGTCTATGAAAAACTGTTTTTT
CASSPTTGVYEKLFF
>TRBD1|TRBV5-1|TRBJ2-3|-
TGCGCCAGCAGCTTGGGACAGGGGAGCACAGATACGCAGTATTTT
CASSLGQGSTDTQYF
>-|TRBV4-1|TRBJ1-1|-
TGCGCCAGCAGCCAAGTGAGGACTTGGGGGAACACTGAAGCTTTCTTT
CASSQVRTWGNTEAFF
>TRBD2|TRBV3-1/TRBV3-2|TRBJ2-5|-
TGTGCCAGCAGCCCCCCTGGGAGGGCCCAGTACTTC
CASSPPGRAQYF
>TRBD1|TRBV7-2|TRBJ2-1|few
TGTGCCAGCAGCTTAGGACAGGGGTCTAGGGGTGAGCAGTTCTTC
CASSLGQGSRGEQFF
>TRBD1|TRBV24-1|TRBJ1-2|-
TGTGCCACCAGTGGATTAGGGGGCTTAGACTATGGCTACACCTTC
CATSGLGGLDYGYTF
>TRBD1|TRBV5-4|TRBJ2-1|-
TGTGCCAGCAGCTCCCCGGACAGGGGGAGACAGTTCTTC
CASSSPDRGRQFF
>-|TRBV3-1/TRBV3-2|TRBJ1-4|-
TGTGCCAGCAGCACCCTGACAGGAAGATGGAAGTATAATGAAAAACTGTTTTTT
CASSTLTGRWKYNEKLFF
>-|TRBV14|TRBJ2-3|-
TGTGCCAGCAGCCGAGTACCCGGGGTGAGCACAGATACGCAGTATTTT
CASSRVPGVSTDTQYF